A single sample gave rise to the 29 T cell receptor beta chains below, sequenced in a study of T-cell reconstitution after alpha-beta-depleted transplantation in children. It was with unique molecular identifiers that the TCRbeta library was prepared. TCRdb ran MiXCR on the PCR reads and lists one entry per CDR3 protein. This table has about 500,000 distinct CDR3 sequences, 30% to 35% appearing once. The source material was PBMCs from the stem cell graft donor, sampled from the stem cell graft. The receptors stem from a human donor who donated a stem cell graft to a child with aplastic anemia.

V usage is TRBV20-1 and J usage is TRBJ2-7; D remains ambiguous. CDR3 length: 12 amino acids. Looked up from germline, CDR1 is DFQATT and CDR2 is SNEGSKA (reference sequence). Trimming removed 1 base at V and 4 bases at J, with 8 bases between. This CDR3 is CSARAGRYEQYF. CDR3 DNA sequence: TGCAGTGCTAGAGCGGGCAGGTACGAGCAGTACTTC.

V is TRBV6-2 or TRBV6-3 and J is TRBJ2-1; TRBD2 matches at 13 bases. Trimming cost V 4 bases and J 4 bases; bases outside gene matches: 10. There are 18 residues in the CDR3. Germline V CDR1 and CDR2: MNHEY, SVGEGT. CDR3 protein: CASSWNRGLAGPYNEQFF. The CDR3 bases are TGTGCCAGCAGTTGGAACAGGGGACTAGCGGGACCATACAATGAGCAGTTCTTC.

The rearrangement joins TRBV5-4 to TRBJ2-7; 7 bases line up with TRBD1. CDR1 and CDR2 (germline): SGHNT, YYREEE (reference sequence). The CDR3 has 13 amino acids. Trimming removed 2 bases from V and 4 bases from J; junction bases left unmatched: 3. DNA of the CDR3: TGTGCCAGCAGCTTCGGGACAGATTACGAGCAGTACGTC. Residues: CASSFGTDYEQYV.

This chain uses TRBV25-1 with TRBJ1-4, with 8 bases matching TRBD1. Germline V gene lookup returns CDR1 MGHDK and CDR2 SYGVNS. V lost 9 bases, J lost 0 bases, and 12 bases stayed unmatched. CDR3 length: 17 residues. The CDR3 DNA reads TGTGCCAGTAGACGGGGGACAGGAGAGGCAACTAATGAAAAACTGTTTTTT. This codes for CASRRGTGEATNEKLFF.

This clonotype was seen a handful of times. The genes are TRBV6-2 or TRBV6-3 and TRBJ2-2; D is uncertain. CDR1 is MNHEY, CDR2 SVGEGT, per germline. The CDR3 totals 13 residues. Trimming pared 4 bases from V and 5 bases from J, leaving 8 bases between. CDR3 DNA: TGTGCCAGCAGTTTTGGGTGGACCGGGGAGCTGTTTTTT. Protein sequence: CASSFGWTGELFF.

The chain couples TRBV5-6 to TRBJ2-7; D might be TRBD1 (6 bases). The CDR3 spans 14 residues. The germline gives CDR1 SGHDT, CDR2 YYEEEE. Trimming took off 5 bases at V and 3 bases at J, with 15 bases between the two ends. The DNA for the CDR3 is TGTGCCAGCAGTTCCGCCGGACAGAACTACGAGCAGTACGTC. Encoded protein: CASSSAGQNYEQYV.

CDR3 sequence: CASSLVTGEADTQYF. CDR3 bases: TGCGCCAGCAGCTTGGTTACGGGAGAAGCAGATACGCAGTATTTT. The chain is built from TRBV5-1 and TRBJ2-3; D possibly corresponds to TRBD2 (6 bases). Deletions cut 0 bases from V and 4 bases from J, with 12 bases between. This CDR3 region has 15 residues. The germline CDR1 and CDR2 sequences are SGHRS and YFSETQ.

This clonotype came up a few times. This chain uses TRBV4-3 with TRBJ1-2; TRBD1 agrees at 7 bases. Germline CDR1 is LGHNA and CDR2 is YSLEER. The trim removed 7 bases at V and 5 bases at J, leaving 7 bases unmatched. This CDR3 region has 13 residues. The chain's CDR3 is CASTDRVGYGYTF. Written as DNA, the CDR3 is TGCGCCAGCACTGACAGGGTAGGATATGGCTACACCTTC.

This clonotype was seen more than once but under ten times. The chain has TRBV10-3 and TRBJ1-2, with 9 nucleotides matching TRBD1. V gave up 6 bases and J gave up 7 bases; unmatched junction bases: 9. The CDR3 spans 14 residues. The germline gives CDR1 ENHRY, CDR2 SYGVKD. This CDR3 reads CAISPGQGPAGYTF. CDR3 DNA sequence: TGTGCCATCAGCCCGGGACAGGGTCCGGCTGGCTACACCTTC.

A few counts support this clonotype. The chain links TRBV19 to TRBJ2-5; 11 bases are a match to TRBD1. CDR3 length: 13 residues. The ends lost 7 bases at V and 7 bases at J; junction bases unmatched: 5. Germline CDR1 and CDR2: LNHDA and SQIVND (reference sequence). The DNA of the CDR3 is TGTGCCAGTACTCCGGGACAGGGGGGGACCCAGTACTTC. It yields the protein CASTPGQGGTQYF.

The gene calls are TRBV20-1 and TRBJ1-1; D unresolved. Germline V CDR1 and CDR2: DFQATT, SNEGSKA (reference sequence). CDR3 size: 15 residues. Trimming pared 6 bases from V and 4 bases from J, leaving 21 bases between. CDR3 coding DNA: TGCAGTGCGCCGGCCGCCGGACCCCCTGGCACTGAAGCTTTCTTT. The encoded protein is CSAPAAGPPGTEAFF.

This clonotype has a handful of counts. The gene calls are TRBV9 and TRBJ2-2; the D gene is possibly TRBD2 (6 bases). The CDR3 extends over 15 amino acids. The germline V gene has CDR1 SGDLS and CDR2 YYNGEE. The V and J ends lost 1 base and 3 bases respectively, with 10 bases between them. CDR3 loop: CASSVMEGHTGELFF. CDR3 bases: TGTGCCAGCAGCGTAATGGAGGGGCACACCGGGGAGCTGTTTTTT.

V is TRBV7-2 and J is TRBJ1-5, with TRBD1 matching 11 bases. Unmatched junction bases numbered 5, after V lost 0 bases and J lost 1 base. Germline CDR1 SGHTA, CDR2 FQGNSA. The CDR3 is 18 amino acids. The CDR3 region has the DNA TGTGCCAGCAGCTTAGCGGGACAGGGGGTAGGCAGCAATCAGCCCCAGCATTTT. Its translation: CASSLAGQGVGSNQPQHF.

J is TRBJ1-1 and V is TRBV5-1; possibly TRBD1 for D (5 bases). The CDR3 runs 14 residues. Germline V gives CDR1 SGHRS, CDR2 YFSETQ. Trimming removed 4 bases from V and 0 bases from J, with 10 bases in between. The CDR3 coding sequence is TGCGCCAGCAGCCCGGACACATTGAACACTGAAGCTTTCTTT. It yields the protein CASSPDTLNTEAFF.

V and J are TRBV6-2 or TRBV6-3 and TRBJ1-5; a weak D match, TRBD1 (5 bases). This CDR3 has 16 residues. V lost 5 bases and J 1 base, leaving 15 bases between the germline ends. The germline CDR1 and CDR2 sequences are MNHEY and SVGEGT. The CDR3 protein is CASSSSGTVSNQPQHF. The CDR3 DNA follows: TGTGCCAGCAGTAGTTCCGGGACGGTAAGCAATCAGCCCCAGCATTTT.

The chain is built from TRBV13 and TRBJ2-7, with D perhaps matching TRBD1 (6 bases). Germline CDR1 and CDR2: PRHDT and FYEKMQ (reference sequence). Deletions cut 6 bases from V and 3 bases from J, with 15 bases between. The CDR3 is 14 amino acids. As DNA, the CDR3 is TGTGCCAGCAGTTATACAGGGAGCATCTACGAGCAGTACTTC. This translates into CASSYTGSIYEQYF.

V and J are TRBV20-1 and TRBJ2-5; the D is unclear. In germline, CDR1 is DFQATT, CDR2 SNEGSKA (reference sequence). The CDR3 is 15 residues long. The V end was cut by 0 bases, the J end by 1 base, with 12 bases between. CDR3 DNA: TGCAGTGCTAGAGATTCCGTAGACGCCCAAGAGACCCAGTACTTC. Its protein is CSARDSVDAQETQYF.

J is TRBJ2-1 and V is TRBV27, with 12 bases fitting TRBD2. This CDR3 comprises 17 residues. J lost 8 bases, V lost 6 bases, and 14 bases had no gene match. Per the germline V gene, CDR1 is MNHEY and CDR2 is SMNVEV (reference sequence). The DNA of the CDR3 is TGTGCCAGCAGCCCGAGGCTAGCGGGAGGGCATATGTATGAGCAGTTCTTC. Amino acids: CASSPRLAGGHMYEQFF.

This clonotype was seen more than once but under ten times. The rearrangement uses TRBV5-1 and TRBJ2-7, with D possibly TRBD2 on 6 matching bases. The ends were cut back, 0 bases at V and 4 bases at J, with 11 bases in the middle. The germline gives CDR1 SGHRS, CDR2 YFSETQ. The CDR3 is 14 amino acids. This chain's CDR3 is CASSLAPGGYEQYV. In DNA form, the CDR3 reads TGCGCCAGCAGCTTGGCCCCCGGAGGGTACGAGCAGTACGTC.

This chain links TRBV20-1 with TRBJ1-1; 9 bases are shared with TRBD1. Losses at the gene ends were 6 bases for V and 6 bases for J; bases not matched to a gene: 8. The CDR3 is made up of 13 amino acids. Germline loops: CDR1 DFQATT, CDR2 SNEGSKA (reference sequence). CDR3 nucleotides: TGCAGTGCCTCGACAGGGGGATCCCCTGAAGCTTTCTTT. It specifies CSASTGGSPEAFF.

This clonotype was counted only a few times. The chain employs TRBV29-1 and TRBJ2-5; 8 bases are shared with TRBD1. CDR3 length: 11 residues. With 5 bases clipped from V and 5 bases from J, the junction kept 1 base outside the gene matches. Germline V gives CDR1 SQVTM, CDR2 ANQGSEA. CDR3 loop: CSVRQGETQYF. The CDR3 bases are TGCAGCGTTCGACAGGGGGAGACCCAGTACTTC.

This clonotype was counted between two and nine times. This rearrangement joins TRBV5-1 to TRBJ2-3; D possibly matches TRBD1 or TRBD2 (5 bases each). This CDR3 contains 14 residues. Trimming shortened V by 2 bases and J by 5 bases, and 12 bases separated the two germline ends. CDR1 is SGHRS and CDR2 is YFSETQ in the germline V gene. The CDR3 is CASSFVTGGDTQYF. The CDR3 region has the DNA TGCGCCAGCAGCTTCGTTACTGGGGGAGATACGCAGTATTTT. Full variable domain (remainder filled in from reference TRBV5-1 and TRBJ2-3): KAGVTQTPRYLIKTRGQQVTLSCSPISGHRSVSWYQQTPGQGLQFLFEYFSETQRNKGNFPGRFSGRQFSNSRSEMNVSTLELGDSALYLCASSFVTGGDTQYFGPGTRLTVL.

This chain connects TRBV4-3 to TRBJ2-6; the D gene is possibly TRBD1 (5 bases). Germline lookup yields CDR1 LGHNA and CDR2 YSLEER. Trimming cost V 3 bases and J 0 bases, with 12 bases left between them. This CDR3 spans 17 amino acids. CDR3 sequence reads: CASSHRGHLSGANVLTF. CDR3 DNA sequence: TGCGCCAGCAGCCACCGCGGACACCTCTCTGGGGCCAACGTCCTGACTTTC.

The rearrangement links TRBV6-2 or TRBV6-3 to TRBJ1-5; 7 bases map to TRBD1. V shed 4 bases, J shed 4 bases, and the junction held 7 bases outside the gene matches. CDR1 is MNHEY, CDR2 SVGEGT, per germline. This CDR3 region has 15 residues. In DNA form, the CDR3 reads TGTGCCAGCAGTTCGGACAGGAGTCATAATCAGCCCCAGCATTTT. This gives the protein CASSSDRSHNQPQHF.

There are a few counts of this clonotype. The rearrangement uses TRBV7-2 and TRBJ1-1; D is unresolved. V was trimmed by 2 bases and J by 3 bases, leaving 10 bases between them. This CDR3 contains 14 residues. CDR1 and CDR2 from the germline V gene are SGHTA and FQGNSA. CDR3 sequence: CASSLTRRDTEAFF. The CDR3 DNA reads TGTGCCAGCAGCTTAACGCGCCGGGACACTGAAGCTTTCTTT.

This CDR3 reads CASSTPPFGTRAYNEQFF. In nucleotides, the CDR3 is TGTGCCAGCAGTACCCCTCCATTCGGGACAAGGGCCTACAATGAGCAGTTCTTC. This chain links TRBV6-2 or TRBV6-3 with TRBJ2-1, with D possibly being TRBD1 (6 bases). The CDR3 contains 18 residues. Trimming left V 5 bases short and J 2 bases short, with 22 bases between. The germline CDR1 and CDR2 sequences are MNHEY and SVGEGT.

V usage is TRBV11-3 and J usage is TRBJ2-1; D is perhaps TRBD1 (5 bases). Germline values: CDR1 SGHNT, CDR2 YENEEA. The CDR3 has 13 residues. Trimming shortened V by 2 bases and J by 7 bases, and 9 bases separated the two germline ends. CDR3: CASSLQGSNEQFF. The CDR3 region has the DNA TGTGCCAGCAGCTTACAGGGTTCTAATGAGCAGTTCTTC.

This clonotype was counted only a few times. The chain uses TRBV9 and TRBJ2-1; TRBD1 matches 7 bases. Germline V gene sequence: CDR1 SGDLS, CDR2 YYNGEE. CDR3 length: 14 amino acids. The V and J ends lost 0 bases and 9 bases, in that order; junction bases with no gene match: 6. The CDR3 region is CASSVDRGGGEQFF. CDR3 nucleotides: TGTGCCAGCAGCGTAGATCGAGGGGGCGGTGAGCAGTTCTTC. Full variable domain (rest looked up from reference TRBV9 and TRBJ2-1): DSGVTQTPKHLITATGQRVTLRCSPRSGDLSVYWYQQSLDQGLQFLIQYYNGEERAKGNILERFSAQQFPDLHSELNLSSLELGDSALYFCASSVDRGGGEQFFGPGTRLTVL.

This clonotype has just a few counts. The chain has TRBV20-1 and TRBJ2-1, with D unclear. Germline assignment: CDR1 DFQATT and CDR2 SNEGSKA (reference sequence). V shed 0 bases and J shed 0 bases, with 9 bases lying between them. This CDR3 is 15 amino acids long. CDR3 loop: CSARDPQSSYNEQFF. DNA for the CDR3: TGCAGTGCTAGAGATCCGCAGAGCTCCTACAATGAGCAGTTCTTC.